The sequence of this T cell receptor beta chain was determined in a study of T cell responses to AZD1222 COVID-19 vaccine. The study, taken as a whole, reports: Dominant at 160-218 and 743-854, vaccine-associated CD4 TCRs also spanned spike. No day 14 peak samples; only post-peak repertoires were characterized. The study identified only six AZD1222 recipients as seropositive at baseline.

Germline V CDR1 and CDR2: LNHDA, SQIVND (reference sequence). V was clipped by 8 bases and J by 3 bases; unmatched bases: 19. The CDR3 length is 18 residues. On this clone: As yet, its antigen is unknown.

Measured with immunoSEQ multiplex PCR; TCRdb has only the in-frame clones, and not every one. The table records roughly 160,000 clones, about 90% of them present only once. This receptor was taken from an adult in good health. The starting material was peripheral blood, obtained on day 0 of AZD1222 vaccination. V is TRBV19 and J is TRBJ1-1, with 9 bases aligning to TRBD1. CDR3 loop: CASYTGQGVPLRDTEAFF. CDR3 nucleotide sequence: TGTGCCAGTTATACGGGACAGGGAGTCCCTCTAAGGGACACTGAAGCTTTCTTT.